The 8 T cell receptor beta chains reported below all come from one sample, sequenced in a study of Ad26.COV2.S vaccination and SARS-CoV-2 variants. Treatment noted: some 20 received Ad26.COV2.S at low or high dose, single or two shots; about 5 received placebo; per-sample allocation not given. At day 63 after the first vaccine or placebo injection, samples were drawn. The data were produced by immunoSEQ multiplex PCR, yet TCRdb's version contains in-frame clones alone and is incomplete. The sample holds approximately 420,000 clones; 70% to 90% are singletons and the top ten take approximately 3.7%. This sample comprised peripheral blood, obtained in a trial of Ad26.COV2.S vaccine versus placebo. These receptors all stem from a person aged 18-60 years who received the Ad26.COV2.S COVID-19 vaccine or a placebo.

CDR3 coding DNA: TGTGCCAGTAGTCCCTCAGGGGCTAGCAATCAGCCCCAGCATTTT. Amino acids: CASSPSGASNQPQHF. The rearrangement uses TRBV19 and TRBJ1-5, with D perhaps matching TRBD1 (6 bases). From germline, CDR1 is LNHDA and CDR2 SQIVND (reference sequence). CDR3 length equals 15 residues. V lost 5 bases, J lost 0 bases, and 11 bases lay in between.

V is TRBV5-1 and J is TRBJ2-2; D is possibly TRBD1 (5 bases). V was shortened by 0 bases and J by 1 base, with 10 bases between the two germline ends. Per the germline V gene, CDR1 is SGHRS and CDR2 is YFSETQ. The CDR3 extends over 16 amino acids. For the CDR3, the DNA is TGCGCCAGCAGCTTGGCGGAGCAGGGGAACACCGGGGAGCTGTTTTTT. It specifies CASSLAEQGNTGELFF.

V is TRBV3-1 (or the pseudogene TRBV3-2) and J is TRBJ1-1; possible D gene TRBD1, 5 bases. The CDR3 is 13 amino acids. The germline gives CDR1 LGHDT, CDR2 YNNKEL (reference sequence). With 4 bases removed from V and 1 base from J, the gap between germline ends came to 7 bases. The CDR3 region is CASSLRGNTEAFF. CDR3 in DNA: TGTGCCAGCAGCCTAAGGGGGAACACTGAAGCTTTCTTT.

V usage is TRBV5-4 and J usage is TRBJ2-1; 10 nucleotides line up with TRBD2. The V gene's germline CDR1 is SGHNT and CDR2 YYREEE (reference sequence). After removal of 0 bases from V and 7 bases from J, the junction contained 4 bases not matched to a gene. This CDR3 region has 15 residues. The CDR3 bases are TGTGCCAGCAGCTTGGAAGCGGGGGGGAGGAATGAGCAGTTCTTC. Its translation: CASSLEAGGRNEQFF.

CDR3 residues: CASSDGTGPLNYGYTF. The CDR3 DNA follows: TGTGCCAGCAGTGACGGGACAGGGCCTCTAAACTATGGCTACACCTTC. The chain employs TRBV6-1 and TRBJ1-2; 9 bases agree with TRBD1. The CDR3 has 16 amino acids. The V gene's germline CDR1 is MNHNS and CDR2 SASEGT. The ends lost 3 bases at V and 2 bases at J; junction bases unmatched: 7.

This clone has more than one count but fewer than ten. The chain joins TRBV7-9 to TRBJ1-2, with 8 bases fitting TRBD1. From germline, CDR1 is SEHNR and CDR2 FQNEAQ (reference sequence). The V gene end was trimmed by 0 bases and the J gene end by 5 bases; junction bases not matched to a gene: 5. This CDR3 contains 15 residues. The CDR3 spells CASSLAGQGGYGYTF. CDR3 nucleotide sequence: TGTGCCAGCAGCTTAGCCGGACAGGGTGGTTATGGCTACACCTTC. The entire variable domain, with the rest obtained from reference TRBV7-9 and TRBJ1-2, is as follows: DTGVSQNPRHKITKRGQNVTFRCDPISEHNRLYWYRQTLGQGPEFLTYFQNEAQLEKSRLLSDRFSAERPKGSFSTLEIQRTEQGDSAMYLCASSLAGQGGYGYTFGSGTRLTVV.

The genes are TRBV12-5 and TRBJ1-1, with D possibly TRBD1 on 5 matching bases. Germline CDR1 and CDR2: LGHNT and FRNRAP. This CDR3 spans 14 amino acids. V was pared by 4 bases and J by 3 bases, with 12 bases between. CDR3 protein: CASGSLRQYTEAFF. The CDR3 region has the DNA TGTGCTAGTGGTTCCCTGAGACAGTACACTGAAGCTTTCTTT.

This clone was observed a handful of times. V is TRBV6-6 and J is TRBJ1-1, with 7 bases that match TRBD1. The V gene end was trimmed by 7 bases and the J gene end by 5 bases; junction bases not matched to a gene: 7. The germline V gene has CDR1 MNHNY and CDR2 SVGAGI (reference sequence). The CDR3 spans 13 residues. The CDR3 loop is CASTMTGSTEAFF. The CDR3 nucleotides read TGTGCCAGCACAATGACAGGGTCAACTGAAGCTTTCTTT.